Below are 2 T cell receptor beta chains sequenced from a single sample in a study of cytomegalovirus exposure and HLA in healthy donors. Researchers ran the PCR with 60 Vbeta and 13 Jbeta primers. TCRdb's table, derived via immunoSEQ multiplex PCR, lists solely in-frame clones and lacks some. The table records over 110,000 clones, approximately 84% of them present only once. The sample consisted of PBMCs. The origin of the receptors is a woman aged 60-75 years in good health and CMV-seropositive.

In this sample, this clone turned up a few times. This sequence joins TRBV15 and TRBJ2-1; 11 bases match TRBD2. Trimming removed 4 bases from V and 1 base from J; junction bases left unmatched: 15. The CDR3 is 20 amino acids. CDR1 and CDR2 from the germline V gene are LNHNV and YYDKDF (reference sequence). The CDR3: CATSTKTLAGGGRSYNEQFF. The CDR3 DNA follows: TGTGCCACCAGCACCAAAACTTTAGCGGGAGGGGGTAGGTCCTACAATGAGCAGTTCTTC.

The chain couples TRBV19 to TRBJ2-5, with 7 bases aligning to TRBD2. The J call is in doubt because the DNA end fits TRBJ2-7 better. Germline V gene lookup returns CDR1 LNHDA and CDR2 SQIVND (reference sequence). This CDR3 has 14 amino acids. The CDR3 DNA reads as TGTGCCAGTAGTAGCGGCGGGGGTTACTACGAGCAGTACTTC. Amino acids: CASSSGGGYYEQYF.